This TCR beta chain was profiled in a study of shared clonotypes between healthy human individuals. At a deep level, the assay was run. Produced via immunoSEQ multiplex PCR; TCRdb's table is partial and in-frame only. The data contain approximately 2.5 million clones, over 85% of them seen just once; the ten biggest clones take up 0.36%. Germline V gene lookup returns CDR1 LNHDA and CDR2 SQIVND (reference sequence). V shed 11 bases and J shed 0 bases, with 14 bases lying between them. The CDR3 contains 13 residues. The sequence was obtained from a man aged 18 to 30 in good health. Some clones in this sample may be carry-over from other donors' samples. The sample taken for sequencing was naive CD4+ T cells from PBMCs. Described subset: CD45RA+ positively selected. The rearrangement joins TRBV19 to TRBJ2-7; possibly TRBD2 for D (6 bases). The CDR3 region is CAAGGVISYEQYF. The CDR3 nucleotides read TGTGCCGCCGGCGGGGTCATCTCCTACGAGCAGTACTTC.